One and the same sample provided the 10 T cell receptor beta chains below, sequenced in a study of T cell responses to AZD1222 COVID-19 vaccine. Measured with immunoSEQ multiplex PCR; TCRdb has only the in-frame clones, and not every one. The sample includes about 130,000 clones, approximately 88% of them seen just once. The material was peripheral blood, obtained on day 0 of AZD1222 vaccination. The receptors come from an adult in good health.

The chain couples TRBV10-1 to TRBJ2-7; the match to TRBD2 covers 10 bases. The junction had 12 bases not matched to a gene; V was cut back by 10 bases and J by 0 bases. Germline CDR1 WNHNN, CDR2 SYGVQD (reference sequence). The CDR3 length is 16 residues. CDR3 amino acids: CATNLLAGEVSYEQYF. The CDR3 DNA sequence: TGCGCCACAAACCTTCTAGCGGGAGAGGTCTCCTACGAGCAGTACTTC.

The V gene is TRBV28, the J gene TRBJ2-3; D may be TRBD2 (6 bases). This CDR3 contains 14 residues. The V gene lost 2 bases and the J gene lost 5 bases, with 11 bases spanning the gap. Germline V lookup: CDR1 MDHEN, CDR2 SYDVKM. DNA for the CDR3: TGTGCCAGCAGTTTAACTAGCTCCGGAGATACGCAGTATTTT. Amino acid sequence: CASSLTSSGDTQYF.

The chain recombines TRBV7-6 with TRBJ2-5; D is perhaps TRBD2 (6 bases). Germline V gene sequence: CDR1 SGHVS, CDR2 FNYEAQ. V lost 5 bases and J 5 bases, leaving 21 bases between the germline ends. CDR3 length equals 16 residues. The CDR3 DNA reads TGTGCCAGCAGCCCGAGCCAAATGGGGGGAACGGAGACCCAGTACTTC. This codes for CASSPSQMGGTETQYF.

The chain recombines TRBV5-1 with TRBJ1-2; 8 bases line up with TRBD1. Per the germline V gene, CDR1 is SGHRS and CDR2 is YFSETQ. The CDR3 loop spans 12 amino acids. J lost 13 bases, V lost 0 bases, and 5 bases had no gene match. The CDR3 sequence is CASSLGDRPATF. As DNA, the CDR3 is TGCGCCAGCAGCTTGGGGGACAGGCCCGCCACCTTC.

This chain connects TRBV29-1 to TRBJ1-3; D not certain. Trimming removed 3 bases from V and 0 bases from J, with 6 bases in between. CDR1 SQVTM and CDR2 ANQGSEA come from the germline V gene. There are 13 residues in the CDR3. This CDR3 reads CSVEVSSGNTIYF. CDR3 bases: TGCAGCGTTGAGGTCAGCTCTGGAAACACCATATATTTT.

The chain is built from TRBV7-3 and TRBJ1-2; 8 bases match TRBD1. This CDR3 is built from 13 residues. With V trimmed by 5 bases and J by 8 bases, 7 bases remained unmatched. The germline CDR1 and CDR2 sequences are SGHTA and FQGTGA. Here the CDR3 reads CASSPGGMSGYTF. For the CDR3, the DNA is TGTGCCAGCAGCCCAGGGGGCATGAGCGGCTACACCTTC.

This rearrangement joins TRBV7-2 to TRBJ1-3; 7 nucleotides match TRBD1. Unmatched junction bases numbered 5, after V lost 3 bases and J lost 3 bases. There are 15 residues in the CDR3. Germline V gene sequence: CDR1 SGHTA, CDR2 FQGNSA. The CDR3 nucleotides are TGTGCCAGCAGCTTTAACAGGGGATATGGAAACACCATATATTTT. Protein sequence: CASSFNRGYGNTIYF.

The chain couples TRBV6-2 or TRBV6-3 to TRBJ1-5; unclear D gene. Germline CDR1 reads MNHEY; CDR2 reads SVGEGT. Deletions cut 1 base from V and 7 bases from J, with 5 bases between. This CDR3 is 12 amino acids long. CDR3 sequence (DNA): TGTGCCAGCAGTTACTGGCGGCAGCCCCAGCATTTT. Protein sequence: CASSYWRQPQHF.

The V gene is TRBV11-2, the J gene TRBJ2-3; D not resolved. CDR1 SGHAT and CDR2 FQNNGV come from the germline V gene. Trimming cost V 5 bases and J 2 bases, with 8 bases left between them. The length of the CDR3 is 13 residues. CDR3 DNA: TGTGCCAGCAGCCCGGCTCTCACAGATACGCAGTATTTT. Its protein product is CASSPALTDTQYF.

This clone has a handful of counts. V usage is TRBV6-6 and J usage is TRBJ1-2, with 9 positions matching TRBD1. The germline V gene encodes CDR1 MNHNY and CDR2 SVGAGI (reference sequence). The V gene end was trimmed by 5 bases and the J gene end by 6 bases; junction bases not matched to a gene: 16. The CDR3 sequence is 17 residues long. The CDR3 sequence: CASSPSLTYRTGDGYTF. The DNA for the CDR3 is TGTGCCAGCAGTCCGTCTCTCACTTACCGGACAGGGGATGGCTACACCTTC.